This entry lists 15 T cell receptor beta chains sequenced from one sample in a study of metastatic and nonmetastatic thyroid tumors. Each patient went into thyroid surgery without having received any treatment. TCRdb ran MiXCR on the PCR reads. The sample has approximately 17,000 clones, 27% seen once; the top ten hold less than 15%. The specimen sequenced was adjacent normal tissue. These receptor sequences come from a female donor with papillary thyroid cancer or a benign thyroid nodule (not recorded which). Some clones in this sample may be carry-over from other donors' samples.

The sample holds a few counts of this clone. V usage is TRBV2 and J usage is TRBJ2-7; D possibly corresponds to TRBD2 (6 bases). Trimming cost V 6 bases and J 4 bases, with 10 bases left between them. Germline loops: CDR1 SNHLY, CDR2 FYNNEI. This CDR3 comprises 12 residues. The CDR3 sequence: CASRVLAYEQYF. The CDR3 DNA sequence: TGTGCCAGCAGGGTGCTAGCGTACGAGCAGTACTTC.

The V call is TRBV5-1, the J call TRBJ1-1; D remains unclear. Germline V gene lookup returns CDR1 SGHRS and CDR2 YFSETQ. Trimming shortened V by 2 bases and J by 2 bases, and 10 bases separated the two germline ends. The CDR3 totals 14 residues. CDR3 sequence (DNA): TGCGCCAGCAGCTTATACGGTGGTAACACTGAAGCTTTCTTT. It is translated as CASSLYGGNTEAFF. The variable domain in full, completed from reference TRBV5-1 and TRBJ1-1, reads KAGVTQTPRYLIKTRGQQVTLSCSPISGHRSVSWYQQTPGQGLQFLFEYFSETQRNKGNFPGRFSGRQFSNSRSEMNVSTLELGDSALYLCASSLYGGNTEAFFGQGTRLTVV.

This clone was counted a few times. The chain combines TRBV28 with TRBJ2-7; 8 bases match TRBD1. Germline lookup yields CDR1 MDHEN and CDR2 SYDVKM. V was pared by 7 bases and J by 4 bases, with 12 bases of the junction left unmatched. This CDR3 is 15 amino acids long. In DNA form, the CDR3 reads TGTGCCAGCACCTATCCGGGACAGGTTACGTACGAGCAGTACTTC. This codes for CASTYPGQVTYEQYF.

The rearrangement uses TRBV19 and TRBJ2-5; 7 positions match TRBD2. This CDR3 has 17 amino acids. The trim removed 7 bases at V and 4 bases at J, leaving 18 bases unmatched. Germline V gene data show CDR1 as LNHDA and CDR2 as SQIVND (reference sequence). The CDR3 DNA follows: TGTGCCAGTACAGGGTGGTCTAGCGGCAGAGAGGGAGAGACCCAGTACTTC. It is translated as CASTGWSSGREGETQYF.

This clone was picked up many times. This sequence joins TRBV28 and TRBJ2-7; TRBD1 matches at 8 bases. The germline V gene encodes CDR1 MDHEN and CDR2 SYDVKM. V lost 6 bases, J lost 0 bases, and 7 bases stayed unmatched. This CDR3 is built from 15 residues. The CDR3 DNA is TGTGCCAGCAGCTACGGGACAGGAAGCTCCTACGAGCAGTACTTC. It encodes CASSYGTGSSYEQYF.

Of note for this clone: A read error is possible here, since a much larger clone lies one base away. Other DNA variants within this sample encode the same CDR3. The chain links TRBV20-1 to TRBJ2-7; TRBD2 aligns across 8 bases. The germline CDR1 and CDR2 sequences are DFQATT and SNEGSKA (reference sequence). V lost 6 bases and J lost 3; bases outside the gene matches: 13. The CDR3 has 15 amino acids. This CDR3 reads CSARAPSGGFYEQYF. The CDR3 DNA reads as TGCAGTGCCCGTGCCCCCAGCGGGGGTTTCTACGAGCAGTACTTC.

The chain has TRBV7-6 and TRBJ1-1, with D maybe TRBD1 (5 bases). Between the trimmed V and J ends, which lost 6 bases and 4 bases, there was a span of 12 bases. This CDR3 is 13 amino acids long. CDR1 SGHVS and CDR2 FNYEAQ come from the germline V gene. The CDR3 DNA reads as TGTGCCAGCAGTCCATCCAGGGTCACTGAAGCTTTCTTT. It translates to CASSPSRVTEAFF.

CDR3 region: CSARDLGGESSYEQYF. DNA for the CDR3: TGCAGTGCTAGAGATCTGGGCGGGGAGAGCTCCTACGAGCAGTACTTC. The gene calls are TRBV20-1 and TRBJ2-7; TRBD2 is a possible D gene (6 bases). This CDR3 comprises 16 residues. V lost 0 bases to trimming and J lost 0 bases, with 15 bases between them. In germline, CDR1 is DFQATT, CDR2 SNEGSKA (reference sequence).

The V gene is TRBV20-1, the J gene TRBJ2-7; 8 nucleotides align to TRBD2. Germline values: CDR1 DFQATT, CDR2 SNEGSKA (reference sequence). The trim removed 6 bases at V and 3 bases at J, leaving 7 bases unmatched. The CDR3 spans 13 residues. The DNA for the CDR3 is TGCAGTGCCCCCGGGGGGGCAGGCTACGAGCAGTACTTC. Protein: CSAPGGAGYEQYF.

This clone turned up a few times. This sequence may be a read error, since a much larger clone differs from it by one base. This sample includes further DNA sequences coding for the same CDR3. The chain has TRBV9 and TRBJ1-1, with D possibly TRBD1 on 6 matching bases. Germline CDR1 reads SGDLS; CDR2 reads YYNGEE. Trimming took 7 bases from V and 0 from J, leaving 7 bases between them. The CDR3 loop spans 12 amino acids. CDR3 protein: CASGGLNTEAFF. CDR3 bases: TGTGCCAGCGGGGGGCTGAACACTGAAGCTTTCTTT.

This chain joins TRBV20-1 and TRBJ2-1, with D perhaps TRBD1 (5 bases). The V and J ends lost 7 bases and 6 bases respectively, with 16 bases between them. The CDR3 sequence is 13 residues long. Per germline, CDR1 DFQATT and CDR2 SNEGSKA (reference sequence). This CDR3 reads CSVATLGLNEQFF. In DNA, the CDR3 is TGCAGTGTTGCTACGCTGGGGCTCAATGAGCAGTTCTTC.

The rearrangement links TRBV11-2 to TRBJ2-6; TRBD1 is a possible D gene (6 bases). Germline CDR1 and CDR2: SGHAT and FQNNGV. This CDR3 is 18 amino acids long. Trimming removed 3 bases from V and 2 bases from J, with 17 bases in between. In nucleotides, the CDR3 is TGTGCCAGCAGCTTGGTTGGACAGCGGAGGACTGGGGCCAACGTCCTGACTTTC. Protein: CASSLVGQRRTGANVLTF.

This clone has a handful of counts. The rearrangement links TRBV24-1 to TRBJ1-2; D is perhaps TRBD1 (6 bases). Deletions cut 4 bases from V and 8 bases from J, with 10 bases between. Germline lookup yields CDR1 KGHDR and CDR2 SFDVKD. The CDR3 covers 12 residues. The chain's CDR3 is CATSEYRDGYTF. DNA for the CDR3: TGTGCCACCAGTGAATACAGGGACGGCTACACCTTC.

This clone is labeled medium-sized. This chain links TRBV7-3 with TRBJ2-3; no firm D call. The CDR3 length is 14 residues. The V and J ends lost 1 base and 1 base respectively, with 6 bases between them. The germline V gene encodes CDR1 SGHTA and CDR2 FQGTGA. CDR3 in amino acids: CASSLNQGTDTQYF. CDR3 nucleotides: TGTGCCAGCAGCTTAAACCAGGGCACAGATACGCAGTATTTT.

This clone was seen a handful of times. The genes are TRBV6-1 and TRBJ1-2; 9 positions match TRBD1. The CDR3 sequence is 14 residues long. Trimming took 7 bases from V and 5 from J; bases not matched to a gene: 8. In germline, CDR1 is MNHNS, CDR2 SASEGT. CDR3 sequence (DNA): TGTGCCAGCACCCCGGGACAGGGCAAATATGGCTACACCTTC. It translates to CASTPGQGKYGYTF.